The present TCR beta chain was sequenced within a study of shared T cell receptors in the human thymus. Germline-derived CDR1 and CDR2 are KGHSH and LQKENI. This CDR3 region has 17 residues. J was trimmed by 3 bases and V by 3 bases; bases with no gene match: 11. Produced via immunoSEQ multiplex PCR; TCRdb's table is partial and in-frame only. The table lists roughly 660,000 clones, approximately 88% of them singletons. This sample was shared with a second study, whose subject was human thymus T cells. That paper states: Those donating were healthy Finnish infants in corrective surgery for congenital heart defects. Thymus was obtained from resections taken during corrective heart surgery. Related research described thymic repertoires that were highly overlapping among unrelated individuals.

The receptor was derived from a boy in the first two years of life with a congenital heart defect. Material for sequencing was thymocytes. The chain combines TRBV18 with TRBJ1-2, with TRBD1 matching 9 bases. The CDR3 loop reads CASSPSPGTGSHYGYTF. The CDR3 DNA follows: TGTGCCAGCTCACCCTCCCCCGGGACAGGGAGTCACTATGGCTACACCTTC.